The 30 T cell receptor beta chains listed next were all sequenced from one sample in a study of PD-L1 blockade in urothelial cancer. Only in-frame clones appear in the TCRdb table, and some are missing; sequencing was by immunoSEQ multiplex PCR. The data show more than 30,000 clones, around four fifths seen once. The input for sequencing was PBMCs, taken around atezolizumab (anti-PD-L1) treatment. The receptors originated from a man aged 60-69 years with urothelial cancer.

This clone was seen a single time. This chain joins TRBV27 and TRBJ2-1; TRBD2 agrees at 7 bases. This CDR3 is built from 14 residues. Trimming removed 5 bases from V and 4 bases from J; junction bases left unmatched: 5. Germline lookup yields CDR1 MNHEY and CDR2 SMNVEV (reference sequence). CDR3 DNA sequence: TGTGCCAGCAGTCCAGGGAGGGGATACAATGAGCAGTTCTTC. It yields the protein CASSPGRGYNEQFF.

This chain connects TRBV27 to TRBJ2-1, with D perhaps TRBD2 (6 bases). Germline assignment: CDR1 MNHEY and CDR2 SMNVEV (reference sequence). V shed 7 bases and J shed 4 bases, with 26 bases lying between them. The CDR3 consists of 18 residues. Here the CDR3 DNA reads TGTGCCAGCACCTTCAGGGCCGCCGCGGACTACAAATACAATGAGCAGTTCTTC. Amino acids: CASTFRAAADYKYNEQFF.

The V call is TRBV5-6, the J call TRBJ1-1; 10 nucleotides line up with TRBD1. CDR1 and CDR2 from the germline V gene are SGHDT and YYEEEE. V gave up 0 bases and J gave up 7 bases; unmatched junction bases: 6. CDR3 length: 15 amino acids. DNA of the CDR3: TGTGCCAGCAGCTTGGCCGGGACAGGGGATAGTGAAGCTTTCTTT. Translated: CASSLAGTGDSEAFF.

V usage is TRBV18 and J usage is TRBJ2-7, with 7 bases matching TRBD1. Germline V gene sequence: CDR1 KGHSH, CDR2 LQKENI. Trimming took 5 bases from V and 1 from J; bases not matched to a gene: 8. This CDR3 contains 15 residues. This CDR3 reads CASSGLGGESYEQYF. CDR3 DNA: TGTGCCAGCTCAGGCCTAGGGGGCGAATCCTACGAGCAGTACTTC.

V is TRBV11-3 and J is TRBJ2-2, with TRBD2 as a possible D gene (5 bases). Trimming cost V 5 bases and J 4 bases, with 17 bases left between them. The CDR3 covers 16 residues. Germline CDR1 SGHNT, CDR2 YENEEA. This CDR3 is CASSPLGIRGTGELFF. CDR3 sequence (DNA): TGTGCCAGCAGCCCACTAGGGATACGGGGCACCGGGGAGCTGTTTTTT. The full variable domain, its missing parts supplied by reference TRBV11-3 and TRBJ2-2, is EAGVVQSPRYKIIEKKQPVAFWCNPISGHNTLYWYLQNLGQGPELLIRYENEEAVDDSQLPKDRFSAERLKGVDSTLKIQPAELGDSAVYLCASSPLGIRGTGELFFGEGSRLTVL.

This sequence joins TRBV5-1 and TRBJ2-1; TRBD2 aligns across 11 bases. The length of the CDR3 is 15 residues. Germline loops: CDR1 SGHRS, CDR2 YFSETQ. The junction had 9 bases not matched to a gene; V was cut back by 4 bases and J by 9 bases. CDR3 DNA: TGCGCCAGCAGCATAACTAGCGGGAGCGTCACTGAGCAGTTCTTC. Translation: CASSITSGSVTEQFF. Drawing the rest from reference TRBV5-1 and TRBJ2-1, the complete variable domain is KAGVTQTPRYLIKTRGQQVTLSCSPISGHRSVSWYQQTPGQGLQFLFEYFSETQRNKGNFPGRFSGRQFSNSRSEMNVSTLELGDSALYLCASSITSGSVTEQFFGPGTRLTVL.

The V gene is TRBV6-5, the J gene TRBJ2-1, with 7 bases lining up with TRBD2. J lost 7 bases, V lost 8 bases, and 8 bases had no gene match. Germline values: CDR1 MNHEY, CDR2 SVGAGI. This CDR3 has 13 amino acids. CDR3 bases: TGTGCCAGCGGGACTAAGAACGTGAATGAGCAGTTCTTC. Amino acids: CASGTKNVNEQFF.

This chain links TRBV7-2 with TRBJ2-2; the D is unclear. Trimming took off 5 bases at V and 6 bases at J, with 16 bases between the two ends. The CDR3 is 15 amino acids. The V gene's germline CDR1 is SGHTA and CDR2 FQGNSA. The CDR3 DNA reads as TGTGCCAGCAGCCCTCGGCTAGATGCCGCCGGGGAGCTGTTTTTT. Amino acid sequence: CASSPRLDAAGELFF.

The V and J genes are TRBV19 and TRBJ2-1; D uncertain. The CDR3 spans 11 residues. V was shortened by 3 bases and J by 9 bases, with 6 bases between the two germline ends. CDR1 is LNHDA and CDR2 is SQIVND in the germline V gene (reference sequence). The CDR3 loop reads CASSMGVEQFF. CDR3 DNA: TGTGCCAGTAGTATGGGCGTTGAGCAGTTCTTC.

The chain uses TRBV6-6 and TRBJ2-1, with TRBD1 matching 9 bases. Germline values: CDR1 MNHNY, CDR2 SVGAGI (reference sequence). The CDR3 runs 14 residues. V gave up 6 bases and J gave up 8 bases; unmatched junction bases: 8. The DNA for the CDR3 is TGTGCCAGCAGAGCGGGACAGGGCGTCGATGAGCAGTTCTTC. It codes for CASRAGQGVDEQFF.

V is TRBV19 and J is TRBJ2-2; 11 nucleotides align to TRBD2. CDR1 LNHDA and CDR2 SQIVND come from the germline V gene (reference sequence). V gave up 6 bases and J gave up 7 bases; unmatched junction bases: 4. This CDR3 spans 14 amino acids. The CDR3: CASRGTSGVGELFF. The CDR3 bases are TGTGCCAGTAGAGGGACTAGCGGCGTCGGGGAGCTGTTTTTT.

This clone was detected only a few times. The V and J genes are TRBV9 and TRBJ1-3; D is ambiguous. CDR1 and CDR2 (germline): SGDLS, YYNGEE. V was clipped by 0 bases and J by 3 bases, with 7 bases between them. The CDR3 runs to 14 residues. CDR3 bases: TGTGCCAGCAGCGTAGGAGGTTTTGGAAACACCATATATTTT. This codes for CASSVGGFGNTIYF.

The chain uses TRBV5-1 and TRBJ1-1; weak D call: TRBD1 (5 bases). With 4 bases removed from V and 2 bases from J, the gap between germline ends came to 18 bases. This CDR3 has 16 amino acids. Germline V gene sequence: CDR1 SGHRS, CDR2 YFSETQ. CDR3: CASSTQGRVSNTEAFF. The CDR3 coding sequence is TGCGCCAGCAGCACCCAGGGCAGGGTTAGCAACACTGAAGCTTTCTTT.

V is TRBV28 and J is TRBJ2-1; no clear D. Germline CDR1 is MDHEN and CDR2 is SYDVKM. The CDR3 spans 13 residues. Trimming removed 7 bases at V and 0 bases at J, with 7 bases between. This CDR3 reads CASIPSSYNEQFF. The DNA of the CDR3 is TGTGCCAGCATCCCCAGCTCCTACAATGAGCAGTTCTTC.

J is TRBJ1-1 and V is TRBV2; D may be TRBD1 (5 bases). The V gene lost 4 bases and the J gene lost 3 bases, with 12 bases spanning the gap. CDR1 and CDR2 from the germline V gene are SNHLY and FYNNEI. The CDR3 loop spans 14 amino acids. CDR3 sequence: CASSVGGADTEAFF. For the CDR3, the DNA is TGTGCCAGCAGTGTCGGCGGGGCGGACACTGAAGCTTTCTTT.

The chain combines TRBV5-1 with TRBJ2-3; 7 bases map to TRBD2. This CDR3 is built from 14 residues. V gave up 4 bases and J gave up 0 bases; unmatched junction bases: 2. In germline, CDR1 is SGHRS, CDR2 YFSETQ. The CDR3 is CASSAGVSTDTQYF. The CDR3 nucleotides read TGCGCCAGCAGCGCGGGGGTTAGCACAGATACGCAGTATTTT.

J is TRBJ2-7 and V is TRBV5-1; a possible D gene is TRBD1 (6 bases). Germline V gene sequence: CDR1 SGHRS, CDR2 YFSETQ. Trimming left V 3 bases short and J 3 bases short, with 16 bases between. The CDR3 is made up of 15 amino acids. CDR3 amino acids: CASSSGQTFFYEQYF. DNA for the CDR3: TGCGCCAGCAGCTCAGGACAGACTTTTTTCTACGAGCAGTACTTC.

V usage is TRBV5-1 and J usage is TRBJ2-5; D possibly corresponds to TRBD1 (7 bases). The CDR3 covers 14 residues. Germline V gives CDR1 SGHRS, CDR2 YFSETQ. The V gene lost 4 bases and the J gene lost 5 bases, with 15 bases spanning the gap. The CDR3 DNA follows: TGCGCCAGCAGCCGGGTCGGAGGGGGCGAGACCCAGTACTTC. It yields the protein CASSRVGGGETQYF. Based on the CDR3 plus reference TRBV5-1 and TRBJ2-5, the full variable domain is KAGVTQTPRYLIKTRGQQVTLSCSPISGHRSVSWYQQTPGQGLQFLFEYFSETQRNKGNFPGRFSGRQFSNSRSEMNVSTLELGDSALYLCASSRVGGGETQYFGPGTRLLVL.

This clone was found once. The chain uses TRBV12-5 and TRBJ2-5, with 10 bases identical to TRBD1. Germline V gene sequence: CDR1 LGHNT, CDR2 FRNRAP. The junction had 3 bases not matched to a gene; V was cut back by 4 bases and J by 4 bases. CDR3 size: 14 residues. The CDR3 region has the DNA TGTGCTAGTGGTTCGGGACAGGGGTTAGAGACCCAGTACTTC. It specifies CASGSGQGLETQYF.

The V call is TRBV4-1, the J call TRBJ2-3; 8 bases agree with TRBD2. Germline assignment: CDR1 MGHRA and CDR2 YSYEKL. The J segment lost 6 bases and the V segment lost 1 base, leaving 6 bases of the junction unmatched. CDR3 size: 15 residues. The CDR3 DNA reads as TGCGCCAGCAGCCAAGGAATACTAGCGGTGGATACGCAGTATTTT. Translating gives CASSQGILAVDTQYF.

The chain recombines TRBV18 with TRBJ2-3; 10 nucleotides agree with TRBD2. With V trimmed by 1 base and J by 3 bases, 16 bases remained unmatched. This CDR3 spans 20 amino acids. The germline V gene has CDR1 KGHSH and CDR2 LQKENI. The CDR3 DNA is TGTGCCAGCTCACCACTTTCTCCGGGGACTAGCGCGGTTGTGACAGATACGCAGTATTTT. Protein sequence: CASSPLSPGTSAVVTDTQYF.

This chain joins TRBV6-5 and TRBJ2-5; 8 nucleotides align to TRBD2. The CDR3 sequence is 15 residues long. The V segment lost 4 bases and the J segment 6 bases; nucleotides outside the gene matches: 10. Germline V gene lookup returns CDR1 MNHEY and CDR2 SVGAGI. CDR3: CASSSAPGLGKTQYF. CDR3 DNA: TGTGCCAGCAGTTCGGCTCCGGGACTAGGAAAGACCCAGTACTTC.

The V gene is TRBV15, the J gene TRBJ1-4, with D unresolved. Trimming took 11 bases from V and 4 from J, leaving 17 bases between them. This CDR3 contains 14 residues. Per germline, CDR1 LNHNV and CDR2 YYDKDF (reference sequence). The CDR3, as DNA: TGTGCCGCTCGCTCCCCCGGGGATAATGAAAAACTGTTTTTT. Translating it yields CAARSPGDNEKLFF.

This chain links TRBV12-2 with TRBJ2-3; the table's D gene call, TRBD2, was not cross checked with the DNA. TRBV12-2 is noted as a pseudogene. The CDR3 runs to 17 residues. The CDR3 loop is CASRSGLAGEETDTQYF. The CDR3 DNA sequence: TGTGCAAGTCGCTCCGGACTAGCGGGAGAGGAGACAGATACGCAGTATTTT.

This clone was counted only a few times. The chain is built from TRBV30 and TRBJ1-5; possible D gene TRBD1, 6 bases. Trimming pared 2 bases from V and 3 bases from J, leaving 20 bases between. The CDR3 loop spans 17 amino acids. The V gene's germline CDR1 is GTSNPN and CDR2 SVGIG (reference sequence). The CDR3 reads CAWSKSRTDLFNQPQHF. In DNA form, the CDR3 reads TGTGCCTGGAGTAAATCAAGGACAGACCTTTTCAATCAGCCCCAGCATTTT.

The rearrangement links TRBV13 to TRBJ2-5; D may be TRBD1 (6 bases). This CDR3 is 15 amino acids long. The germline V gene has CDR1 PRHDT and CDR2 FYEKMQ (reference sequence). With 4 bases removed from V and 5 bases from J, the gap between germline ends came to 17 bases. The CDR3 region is CASSSGQGLLETQYF. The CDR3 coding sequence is TGTGCCAGCAGCTCGGGGCAGGGGCTGTTGGAGACCCAGTACTTC.

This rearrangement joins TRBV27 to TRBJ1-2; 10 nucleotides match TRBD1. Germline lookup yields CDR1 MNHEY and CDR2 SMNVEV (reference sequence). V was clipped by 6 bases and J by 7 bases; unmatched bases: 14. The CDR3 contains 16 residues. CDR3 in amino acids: CASRKLSLDRGLGYTF. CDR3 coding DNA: TGTGCCAGCAGGAAACTTTCCCTCGACAGGGGGCTTGGCTACACCTTC.

This chain's CDR3 is CASSPRLDTQYF. The CDR3 DNA follows: TGTGCCAGCAGCCCGCGACTCGATACGCAGTATTTT. The chain couples TRBV7-2 to TRBJ2-3, with D unresolved. The CDR3 is 12 residues long. The V end lost 5 bases, the J end lost 6 bases, and 9 bases lay between the germline ends. Per the germline V gene, CDR1 is SGHTA and CDR2 is FQGNSA.

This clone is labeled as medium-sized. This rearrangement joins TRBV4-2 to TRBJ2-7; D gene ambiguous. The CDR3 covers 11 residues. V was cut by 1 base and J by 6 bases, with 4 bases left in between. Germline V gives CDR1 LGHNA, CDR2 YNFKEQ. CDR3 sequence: CASSQAGEQYF. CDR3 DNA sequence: TGTGCCAGCAGCCAAGCGGGCGAGCAGTACTTC.

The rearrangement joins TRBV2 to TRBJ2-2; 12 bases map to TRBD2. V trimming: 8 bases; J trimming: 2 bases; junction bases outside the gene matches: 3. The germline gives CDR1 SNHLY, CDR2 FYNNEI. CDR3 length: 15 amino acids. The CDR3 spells CASRGLAGNTGELFF. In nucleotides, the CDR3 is TGTGCCAGCCGGGGACTAGCGGGTAACACCGGGGAGCTGTTTTTT.